The entry below describes one T cell receptor beta chain. This specimen belongs to a study of blood T cell repertoires in COVID-19. On the study more broadly: Samples taken during acute and convalescent COVID-19 were collected in the United States, Italy and Spain. T cells, B-cell-depleted T cells, or PBMCs supplied cDNA or gDNA.

Per the original data handling: Estimation of nucleated cell counts was performed using reference gene primer amplification. Clones were read by immunoSEQ multiplex PCR, and TCRdb kept only the in-frame ones, dropping some. That table is the source of V, J and clone size, and D and trimming were worked out from the DNA. The table has 150,000 to 200,000 clones, more than 75% seen once; the top ten hold 2% to 3%. Trimming shortened V by 3 bases and J by 4 bases, and 3 bases separated the two germline ends. This CDR3 is 11 amino acids long. CDR1 is MNHNS and CDR2 is SASEGT in the germline V gene. This chain joins TRBV6-1 and TRBJ1-2, with D unclear. Sequencing was done on a sample of peripheral blood. The TCR was taken from a man younger than 30 with acute or convalescent COVID-19. The CDR3 is CASSDLYGYTF. CDR3 nucleotide sequence: TGTGCCAGCAGTGATCTCTATGGCTACACCTTC.